This note documents a single T cell receptor beta chain sequence. The antigen is undetermined. The CDR3 contains 17 residues. Trimming removed 6 bases from V and 5 bases from J; junction bases left unmatched: 8. The treatment denotes: oral pan-JAK inhibitor, 5-10 mg twice daily. RNA was isolated and reverse transcribed to cDNA, the sequencing template. The data were produced by immunoSEQ multiplex PCR, yet TCRdb's version contains in-frame clones alone and is incomplete. The sample includes 200,000 or so clones, roughly 50% of them seen just once. The sample comes from a study of CD8+ T cells in alopecia areata. Study-wide findings and caveats: Many expanded lesional clones persisted in scalp and blood during tofacitinib.

Specimen: CD4+ T cells sorted from blood, collected at week 24, from a patient treated with tofacitinib. V usage is TRBV23-1 and J usage is TRBJ2-3; 16 bases are a match to TRBD2. TRBV23-1 is treated as an ORF (open reading frame) with a function not yet certain. This receptor was taken from a human donor with alopecia areata. CDR3 bases: TGCGCCAGCAGACCTGGGACTAGCGGGAGGGTTGGAGATACGCAGTATTTT. This gives the protein CASRPGTSGRVGDTQYF.